The rows below give T cell receptor beta chains drawn from one sample of a study of T cell repertoires in cytomegalovirus infection. These receptors' antigens are unknown. MiXCR was run by TCRdb on the reads, yielding one entry per CDR3 protein. The sample has hundreds of thousands of distinct CDR3 sequences; 30% to 40% are singletons. Sequences were derived from cultured PBMCs, sampled from culture after CMV antigen stimulation. These receptors were collected from a human donor in good health (CMV status not recorded). Some clones in this sample may be carry-over from other donors' samples. Both conserved end residues are part of each CDR3. Fields, in order: V gene, CDR3 protein.

V: TRBV10-3; CDR3: CAISGSGPGNTIYF
V: TRBV5-6; CDR3: CASSLEWDPVDSTQYF
V: TRBV7-2; CDR3: CASREASTDTQYF
V: TRBV9; CDR3: CASSAQGATEAFF
V: TRBV6-2/TRBV6-3; CDR3: CASSNPGLASDQQFF
V: TRBV6-1; CDR3: CASTPASGRLTGELFF
V: TRBV7-9; CDR3: CASSLARQGSYRYGYTF
V: TRBV5-4; CDR3: CASSWGLAGVWDEQFF
V: TRBV28; CDR3: CASRFRQGSEKLFF
V: TRBV20-1; CDR3: CSARISGRIMNTEAFF
V: TRBV27; CDR3: CASQPTIQGPETQYF
V: TRBV7-9; CDR3: CASSLAIAGEWFF
V: TRBV11-2; CDR3: CASSFDRGTTEAFF
V: TRBV6-2/TRBV6-3; CDR3: CASKKIRGNTGELFF
V: TRBV18; CDR3: CASSTSPGRETQYF
V: TRBV7-8; CDR3: CASSLRLAGQSSYNEQFF
V: TRBV6-2/TRBV6-3; CDR3: CASSPLRLAGGRIYEQYF
V: TRBV7-8; CDR3: CASSSRQGGPYEQYF
V: TRBV20-1; CDR3: CSARGGADGEKLFF
V: TRBV4-1; CDR3: CASSQNTGTGDGYTF
V: TRBV7-2; CDR3: CASSLIAGASDTQYF
V: TRBV7-2; CDR3: CASSHGGAVGYGQYF